This entry lists 14 T cell receptor beta chains sequenced from one sample in a study of T cell responses to AZD1222 COVID-19 vaccine. Assay used: immunoSEQ multiplex PCR; TCRdb lists only in-frame clones, some missing. The sample yields some 87,000 clones, approximately 89% seen once. Sequenced material: peripheral blood, taken on day 0 of MenACWY control vaccination. The source is an adult in good health.

The V call is TRBV6-5, the J call TRBJ1-1, with D unclear. This CDR3 spans 16 amino acids. From germline, CDR1 is MNHEY and CDR2 SVGAGI. The V and J ends lost 2 bases and 4 bases respectively, with 17 bases between them. CDR3 residues: CASSYMVTQLGTEAFF. The CDR3 region has the DNA TGTGCCAGCAGTTACATGGTGACACAGTTGGGCACTGAAGCTTTCTTT.

The gene calls are TRBV7-8 and TRBJ2-7; D could derive from TRBD1 or TRBD2 (5 bases each). The CDR3 runs to 13 residues. V was trimmed by 0 bases and J by 5 bases, leaving 8 bases between them. Germline lookup yields CDR1 SGHVS and CDR2 FQNEAQ. CDR3 nucleotide sequence: TGTGCCAGCAGCTTAGCGCTGGGGGACGAGCAGTACTTC. As protein: CASSLALGDEQYF. The complete variable domain, with remaining parts taken from reference TRBV7-8 and TRBJ2-7, reads GAGVSQSPRYKVAKRGQDVALRCDPISGHVSLFWYQQALGQGPEFLTYFQNEAQLDKSGLPSDRFFAERPEGSVSTLKIQRTQQEDSAVYLCASSLALGDEQYFGPGTRLTVT.

V usage is TRBV5-1 and J usage is TRBJ2-3; D ambiguous. The CDR3 runs 15 residues. Deletions cut 0 bases from V and 0 bases from J, with 8 bases between. Germline V gene sequence: CDR1 SGHRS, CDR2 YFSETQ. The CDR3 DNA is TGCGCCAGCAGCTTGGTGTCAGCTAGCACAGATACGCAGTATTTT. It codes for CASSLVSASTDTQYF.

This clone counts as medium-sized (0.01 to 0.1%). The chain has TRBV28 and TRBJ1-1, with 7 bases identical to TRBD1. The V segment lost 3 bases and the J segment 0 bases; nucleotides outside the gene matches: 10. The CDR3 extends over 17 amino acids. Per germline, CDR1 MDHEN and CDR2 SYDVKM. The DNA for the CDR3 is TGTGCCAGCAGTTTTGCCCCGGGACAGCTGATGAACACTGAAGCTTTCTTT. Residues: CASSFAPGQLMNTEAFF.

The rearrangement uses TRBV5-4 and TRBJ2-7; either TRBD1 or TRBD2 may fit D (5 bases each). V dropped 1 base and J dropped 3 bases, with 8 bases sitting between them. The CDR3 totals 13 residues. Germline CDR1 and CDR2: SGHNT and YYREEE (reference sequence). CDR3 DNA sequence: TGTGCCAGCAGCTTGCATGGGGGCTACGAGCAGTACTTC. The encoded protein is CASSLHGGYEQYF.

The chain links TRBV6-5 to TRBJ1-1; 8 bases line up with TRBD1. The CDR3 totals 14 residues. Germline loops: CDR1 MNHEY, CDR2 SVGAGI. The V segment lost 6 bases and the J segment 3 bases; nucleotides outside the gene matches: 6. The CDR3 nucleotides are TGTGCCAGCAGCCAACAGGGGGGGGACACTGAAGCTTTCTTT. Translation gives CASSQQGGDTEAFF.

The chain combines TRBV27 with TRBJ2-2; D is ambiguous. Per germline, CDR1 MNHEY and CDR2 SMNVEV (reference sequence). V was cut by 1 base and J by 3 bases, with 12 bases left in between. The CDR3 has 16 amino acids. CDR3 DNA: TGTGCCAGCAGTTTATTGACGGCAGTAGACACCGGGGAGCTGTTTTTT. Its translation: CASSLLTAVDTGELFF.

The rearrangement uses TRBV6-5 and TRBJ2-1, with 10 bases identical to TRBD2. After removal of 6 bases from V and 7 bases from J, the junction contained 6 bases not matched to a gene. Germline CDR1 and CDR2: MNHEY and SVGAGI. CDR3 size: 14 residues. Here the CDR3 DNA reads TGTGCCAGCAGCCAAGCGGGAGGGGTAAATGAGCAGTTCTTC. It encodes CASSQAGGVNEQFF.

V is TRBV10-3 and J is TRBJ2-7; D not resolved. The germline V gene encodes CDR1 ENHRY and CDR2 SYGVKD. Trimming left V 2 bases short and J 1 base short, with 9 bases between. The CDR3 length is 14 residues. Here the CDR3 DNA reads TGTGCCATCAGTGAGACTGGACCGTCCTACGAGCAGTACTTC. Its protein product is CAISETGPSYEQYF.

The rearrangement uses TRBV4-1 and TRBJ1-2; perhaps TRBD1 as D (5 bases). The CDR3 consists of 16 residues. Trimming stripped 0 bases from V and 5 bases from J, with 16 bases between. From germline, CDR1 is MGHRA and CDR2 YSYEKL. CDR3 nucleotide sequence: TGCGCCAGCAGCCAAGACCGGCAGGGCGGGTATTATGGCTACACCTTC. Its translation is CASSQDRQGGYYGYTF.

V and J are TRBV2 and TRBJ2-7, with TRBD2 matching 12 bases. V lost 4 bases to trimming and J lost 4 bases; unmatched junction nucleotides: 8. The length of the CDR3 is 16 residues. CDR1 and CDR2 (germline): SNHLY, FYNNEI. CDR3 nucleotides: TGTGCCAGCAGTGGCCTGCTAGCGGGGGGGATGTACGAGCAGTACTTC. Amino acid sequence: CASSGLLAGGMYEQYF.

The gene calls are TRBV10-2 and TRBJ1-2; weak D call: TRBD1 (5 bases). The germline gives CDR1 WSHSY, CDR2 SAAADI. The V and J ends lost 3 bases and 1 base respectively, with 6 bases between them. The CDR3 covers 13 residues. CDR3: CASSDDSNYGYTF. For the CDR3, the DNA is TGCGCCAGCAGTGATGACAGTAACTATGGCTACACCTTC.

This clone was picked up a small number of times. J is TRBJ2-1 and V is TRBV27; D perhaps matches TRBD2 (6 bases). Germline CDR1 MNHEY, CDR2 SMNVEV (reference sequence). V lost 5 bases and J 4 bases, leaving 18 bases between the germline ends. The CDR3 consists of 16 residues. The CDR3 sequence is CASSRLAVGLYNEQFF. CDR3 nucleotides: TGTGCCAGCAGTCGCTTAGCGGTAGGACTTTACAATGAGCAGTTCTTC.

The J gene is TRBJ2-5, the V gene TRBV5-1; D is perhaps TRBD1 (6 bases). V was shortened by 5 bases and J by 4 bases, with 15 bases between the two germline ends. Looked up from germline, CDR1 is SGHRS and CDR2 is YFSETQ. The CDR3 has 14 residues. The CDR3 sequence is CASSSTGMGETQYF. The DNA of the CDR3 is TGCGCCAGCAGTTCCACAGGGATGGGAGAGACCCAGTACTTC.